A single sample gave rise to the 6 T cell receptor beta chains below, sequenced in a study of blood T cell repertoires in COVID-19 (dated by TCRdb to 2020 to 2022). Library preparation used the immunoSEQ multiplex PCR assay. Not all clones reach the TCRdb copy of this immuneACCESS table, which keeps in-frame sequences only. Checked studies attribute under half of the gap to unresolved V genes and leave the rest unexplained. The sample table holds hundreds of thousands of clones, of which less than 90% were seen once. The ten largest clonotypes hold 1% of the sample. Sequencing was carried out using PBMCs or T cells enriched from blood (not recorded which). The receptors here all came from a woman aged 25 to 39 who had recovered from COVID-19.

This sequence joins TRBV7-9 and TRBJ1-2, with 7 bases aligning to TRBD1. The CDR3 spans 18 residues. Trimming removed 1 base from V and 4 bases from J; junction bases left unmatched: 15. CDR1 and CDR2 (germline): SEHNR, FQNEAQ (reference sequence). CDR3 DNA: TGTGCCAGCAGCTTAGATCCTTTGACAGGGCATGCTCTCTATGGCTACACCTTC. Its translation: CASSLDPLTGHALYGYTF.

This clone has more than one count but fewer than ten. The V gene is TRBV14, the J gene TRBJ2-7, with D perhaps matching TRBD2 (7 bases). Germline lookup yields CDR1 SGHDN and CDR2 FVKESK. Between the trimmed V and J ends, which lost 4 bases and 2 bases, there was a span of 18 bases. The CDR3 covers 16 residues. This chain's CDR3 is CASSPPRRGPTYEQYF. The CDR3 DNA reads TGTGCCAGCAGCCCCCCCCGGCGGGGGCCCACCTACGAGCAGTACTTC. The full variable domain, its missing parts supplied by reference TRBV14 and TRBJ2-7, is EAGVTQFPSHSVIEKGQTVTLRCDPISGHDNLYWYRRVMGKEIKFLLHFVKESKQDESGMPNNRFLAERTGGTYSTLKVQPAELEDSGVYFCASSPPRRGPTYEQYFGPGTRLTVT.

The chain's CDR3 is CASSHRSRGLNYGYTF. The CDR3 DNA is TGTGCCAGCAGCCACCGATCCAGGGGGCTTAACTATGGCTACACCTTC. The J gene is TRBJ1-2, the V gene TRBV3-1 (or the pseudogene TRBV3-2), with 8 positions matching TRBD1. The CDR3 spans 16 residues. The germline gives CDR1 LGHDT, CDR2 YNNKEL (reference sequence). V gave up 3 bases and J gave up 1 base; unmatched junction bases: 7.

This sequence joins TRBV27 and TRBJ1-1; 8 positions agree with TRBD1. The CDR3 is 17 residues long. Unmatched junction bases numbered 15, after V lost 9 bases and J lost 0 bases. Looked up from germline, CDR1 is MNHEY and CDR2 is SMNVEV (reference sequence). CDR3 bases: TGTGCCAGTCAAAGGGGGACAGGACTCCTTATGAACACTGAAGCTTTCTTT. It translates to CASQRGTGLLMNTEAFF.

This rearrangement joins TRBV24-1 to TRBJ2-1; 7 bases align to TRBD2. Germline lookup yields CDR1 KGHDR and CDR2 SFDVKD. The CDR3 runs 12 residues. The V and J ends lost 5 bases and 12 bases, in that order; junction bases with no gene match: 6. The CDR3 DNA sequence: TGTGCCACCAGTGGCCGGGACTATGGGCAGTTCTTC. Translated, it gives CATSGRDYGQFF.

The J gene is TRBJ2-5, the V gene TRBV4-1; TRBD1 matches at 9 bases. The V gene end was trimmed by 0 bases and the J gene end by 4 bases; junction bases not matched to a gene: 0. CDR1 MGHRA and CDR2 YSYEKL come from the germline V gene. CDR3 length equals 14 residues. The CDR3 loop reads CASSQEGQGETQYF. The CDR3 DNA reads TGCGCCAGCAGCCAAGAGGGACAGGGAGAGACCCAGTACTTC.